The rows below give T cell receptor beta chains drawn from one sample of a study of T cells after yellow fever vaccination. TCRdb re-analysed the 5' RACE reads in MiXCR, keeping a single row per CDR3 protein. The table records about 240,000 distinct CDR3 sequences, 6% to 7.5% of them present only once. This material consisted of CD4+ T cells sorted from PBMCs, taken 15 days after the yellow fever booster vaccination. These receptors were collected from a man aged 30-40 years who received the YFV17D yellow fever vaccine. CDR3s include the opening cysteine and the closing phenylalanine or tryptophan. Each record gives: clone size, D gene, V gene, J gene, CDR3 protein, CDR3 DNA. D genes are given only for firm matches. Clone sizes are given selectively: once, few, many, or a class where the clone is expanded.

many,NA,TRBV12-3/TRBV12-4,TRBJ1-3,CASSLSGVDTIYF,TGTGCCAGCAGTTTATCAGGGGTAGACACCATATATTTT
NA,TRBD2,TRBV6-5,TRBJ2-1,CASSPRTSGRGYNEQFF,TGTGCCAGCAGTCCGCGGACTAGCGGGAGAGGTTACAATGAGCAGTTCTTC
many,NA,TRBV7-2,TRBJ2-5,CASSRQVGETQYF,TGTGCCAGCAGCAGACAGGTCGGAGAGACCCAGTACTTC
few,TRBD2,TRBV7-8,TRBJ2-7,CASSLARREEGLFGEQYF,TGTGCCAGCAGCTTAGCGCGGCGGGAGGAGGGCCTTTTCGGCGAGCAGTACTTC
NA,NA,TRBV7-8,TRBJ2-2,CASSHTGELFF,TGTGCCAGCAGTCACACCGGGGAGCTGTTTTTT
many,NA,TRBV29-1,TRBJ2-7,CSVAVSSYEQYF,TGCAGCGTTGCTGTTAGCTCCTACGAGCAGTACTTC
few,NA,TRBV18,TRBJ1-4,CASSPREREKLFF,TGTGCCAGCTCACCAAGGGAGAGGGAAAAACTGTTTTTT
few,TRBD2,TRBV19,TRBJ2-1,CASRAGGGNEQFF,TGTGCCAGTAGGGCGGGAGGTGGTAATGAGCAGTTCTTC
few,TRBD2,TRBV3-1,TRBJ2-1,CASSQAGLAGGNEQFF,TGTGCCAGCAGCCAAGCCGGACTAGCGGGAGGGAATGAGCAGTTCTTC
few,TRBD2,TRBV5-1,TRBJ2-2,CASSPPGGEDTGELFF,TGCGCCAGCAGCCCCCCGGGGGGGGAAGACACCGGGGAGCTGTTTTTT
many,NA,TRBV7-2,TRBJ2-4,CASSGSGIQYF,TGTGCCAGCAGCGGTAGCGGAATTCAGTACTTC
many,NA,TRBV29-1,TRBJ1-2,CSVEDYGYTF,TGCAGCGTTGAGGACTATGGCTACACCTTC
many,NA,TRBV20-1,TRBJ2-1,CSASTHEQFF,TGCAGTGCTAGTACTCATGAGCAGTTCTTC
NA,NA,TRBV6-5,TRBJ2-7,CASSYSLTVFFYEQYF,TGTGCCAGCAGTTACTCCCTGACAGTTTTTTTCTACGAGCAGTACTTC
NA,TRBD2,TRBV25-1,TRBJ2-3,CASSESPRGGRVADTQYF,TGTGCCAGCAGTGAATCGCCGCGGGGGGGCAGGGTGGCAGATACGCAGTATTTT
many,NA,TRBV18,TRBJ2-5,CASFFQETQYF,TGTGCCAGCTTCTTCCAAGAGACCCAGTACTTC
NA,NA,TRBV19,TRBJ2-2,CASSRMGWTSNTGELFF,TGTGCCAGTAGTCGGATGGGGTGGACTTCGAACACCGGGGAGCTGTTTTTT
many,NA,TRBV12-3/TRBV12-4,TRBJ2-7,CASSLEDGVYEQYF,TGTGCCAGCAGTTTAGAGGACGGAGTGTACGAGCAGTACTTC
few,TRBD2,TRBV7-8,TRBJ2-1,CASSLVGGEQFF,TGTGCCAGCAGCTTAGTGGGGGGGGAGCAGTTCTTC
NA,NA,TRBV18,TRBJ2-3,CASSRLLTDTQYF,TGTGCCAGCTCACGTCTATTGACAGATACGCAGTATTTT
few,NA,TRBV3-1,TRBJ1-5,CASSQGWGIGNQPQHF,TGTGCCAGCAGCCAAGGGTGGGGGATTGGAAATCAGCCCCAGCATTTT
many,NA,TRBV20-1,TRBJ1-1,CSARAGGGDTEAFF,TGCAGTGCTAGGGCCGGCGGGGGTGACACTGAAGCTTTCTTT
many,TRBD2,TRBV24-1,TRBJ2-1,CATSDLAGEEQFF,TGTGCCACCAGTGATCTAGCGGGAGAGGAGCAGTTCTTC
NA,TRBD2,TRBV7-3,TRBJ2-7,CASSTERGLGREQYF,TGTGCCAGCAGCACAGAGCGGGGTCTGGGGCGCGAGCAGTACTTC
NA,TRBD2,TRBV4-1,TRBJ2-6,CASSQDSPWTSGHSGANVLTF,TGCGCCAGCAGCCAAGACTCCCCCTGGACTAGCGGGCACTCTGGGGCCAACGTCCTGACTTTC
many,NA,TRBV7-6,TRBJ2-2,CASSERVKTVVYGELFF,TGTGCCAGCAGCGAGAGGGTTAAGACGGTCGTTTACGGGGAGCTGTTTTTT
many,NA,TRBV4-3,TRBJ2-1,CASSPKGLAGNEQFF,TGCGCCAGCAGCCCTAAGGGGCTAGCTGGGAATGAGCAGTTCTTC
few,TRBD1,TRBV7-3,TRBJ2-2,CASSLFGTGNTGELFF,TGTGCCAGCAGCTTATTTGGGACAGGGAACACCGGGGAGCTGTTTTTT
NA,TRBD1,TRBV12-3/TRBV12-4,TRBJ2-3,CASSPGGNRGTDTQYF,TGTGCCAGCAGTCCAGGGGGCAACAGGGGCACAGATACGCAGTATTTT
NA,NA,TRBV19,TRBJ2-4,CASSIEIGVIQYF,TGTGCCAGTAGTATAGAAATTGGGGTCATTCAGTACTTC
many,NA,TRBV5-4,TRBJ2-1,CASSEKTGNNEQFF,TGTGCCAGCAGCGAAAAAACAGGGAACAATGAGCAGTTCTTC
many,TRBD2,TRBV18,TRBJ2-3,CASSPLGSGYGTDTQYF,TGTGCCAGCTCACCACTCGGTAGCGGGTATGGCACAGATACGCAGTATTTT
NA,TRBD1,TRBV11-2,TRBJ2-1,CASSSIKDRAHNEQFF,TGTGCCAGCAGCTCAATCAAGGACAGGGCCCACAATGAGCAGTTCTTC
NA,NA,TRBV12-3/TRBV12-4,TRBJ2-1,CASSATRTLHNEQFF,TGTGCCAGCAGTGCCACCCGGACCCTACACAATGAGCAGTTCTTC
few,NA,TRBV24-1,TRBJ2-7,CATSADNSEQYF,TGTGCCACCAGTGCGGACAATAGCGAGCAGTACTTC
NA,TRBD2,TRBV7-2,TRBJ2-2,CASSPPSSGSRAGELFF,TGTGCCAGCAGCCCCCCTTCTAGCGGGAGTCGGGCCGGGGAGCTGTTTTTT
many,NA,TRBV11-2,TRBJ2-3,CASSLMISSGHTQYF,TGTGCCAGCAGCTTAATGATCAGTAGCGGCCATACGCAGTATTTT
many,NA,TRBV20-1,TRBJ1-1,CSVGGMNTEAFF,TGCAGTGTGGGGGGGATGAACACTGAAGCTTTCTTT
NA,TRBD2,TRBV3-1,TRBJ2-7,CASSRRLADYEQYF,TGTGCCAGCAGCCGCAGACTAGCGGACTACGAGCAGTACTTC
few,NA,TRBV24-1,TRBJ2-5,CATSDGRGLEETQYF,TGTGCCACCAGTGATGGTCGGGGGCTGGAAGAGACCCAGTACTTC
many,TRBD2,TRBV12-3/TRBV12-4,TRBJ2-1,CASSRTSGRDEQFF,TGTGCCAGCAGCCGGACTAGCGGGAGAGATGAGCAGTTCTTC
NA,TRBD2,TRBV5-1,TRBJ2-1,CASSAAGGGRARNEQFF,TGCGCCAGCAGCGCGGCGGGCGGCGGGAGGGCACGGAATGAGCAGTTCTTC
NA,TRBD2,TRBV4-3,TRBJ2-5,CASSQDGRAQETQYF,TGCGCCAGCAGCCAAGACGGGAGGGCCCAAGAGACCCAGTACTTC
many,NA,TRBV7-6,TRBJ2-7,CASSLERAAYEQYF,TGTGCCAGCAGCTTAGAGCGGGCCGCCTACGAGCAGTACTTC
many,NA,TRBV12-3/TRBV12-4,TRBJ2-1,CASSPPFNRRGNEQFF,TGTGCCAGCAGTCCACCGTTTAACCGACGGGGCAATGAGCAGTTCTTC
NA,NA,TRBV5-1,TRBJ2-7,CASSLARDISSYEQYF,TGCGCCAGCAGCTTGGCCCGGGACATATCCTCCTACGAGCAGTACTTC
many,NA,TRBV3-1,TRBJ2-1,CASSQVSREQFF,TGTGCCAGCAGCCAAGTCTCACGCGAGCAGTTCTTC
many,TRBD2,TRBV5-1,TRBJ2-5,CASRTTTGGQETQYF,TGCGCCAGCAGGACCACAACGGGGGGCCAAGAGACCCAGTACTTC
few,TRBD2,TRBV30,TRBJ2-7,CACHRRTGGSYEQYF,TGTGCCTGCCACCGGCGGACGGGAGGCTCCTACGAGCAGTACTTC
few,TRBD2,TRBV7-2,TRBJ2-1,CASSQQGSSGSHKFF,TGTGCCAGCAGCCAACAGGGGAGTAGCGGGAGCCATAAGTTCTTC
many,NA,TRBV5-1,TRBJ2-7,CASSLAREGLSYEQYF,TGCGCCAGCAGCTTGGCCAGAGAGGGGCTTTCCTACGAGCAGTACTTC
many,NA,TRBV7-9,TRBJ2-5,CASALLASREETQYF,TGTGCCAGCGCGTTGCTGGCCTCACGAGAAGAGACCCAGTACTTC
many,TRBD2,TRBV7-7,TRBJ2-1,CASSLAGPAEQFF,TGTGCTAGCAGCTTAGCGGGGCCGGCGGAGCAGTTCTTC